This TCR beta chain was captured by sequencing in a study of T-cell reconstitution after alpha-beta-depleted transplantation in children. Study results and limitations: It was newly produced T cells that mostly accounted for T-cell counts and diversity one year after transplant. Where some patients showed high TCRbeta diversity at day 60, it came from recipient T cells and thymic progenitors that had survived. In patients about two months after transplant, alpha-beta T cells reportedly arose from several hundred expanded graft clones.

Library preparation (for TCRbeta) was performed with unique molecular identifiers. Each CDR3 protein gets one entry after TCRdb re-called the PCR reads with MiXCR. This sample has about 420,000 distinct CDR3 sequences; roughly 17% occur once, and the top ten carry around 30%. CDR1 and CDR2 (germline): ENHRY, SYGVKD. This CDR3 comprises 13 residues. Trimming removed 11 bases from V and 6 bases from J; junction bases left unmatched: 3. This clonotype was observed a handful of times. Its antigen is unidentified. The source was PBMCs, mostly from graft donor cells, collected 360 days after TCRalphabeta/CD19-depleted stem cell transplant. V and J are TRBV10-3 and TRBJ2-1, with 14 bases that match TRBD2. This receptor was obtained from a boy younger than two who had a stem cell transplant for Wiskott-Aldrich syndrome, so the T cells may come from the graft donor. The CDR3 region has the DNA TGTGCCGCGGGACTAGCGGGGGCCAATGAGCAGTTCTTC. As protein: CAAGLAGANEQFF.